One sample yielded the 12 T cell receptor beta chains listed below, sequenced in a study of cytomegalovirus exposure and HLA in healthy donors. Repertoires were generated with immunoSEQ multiplex PCR, while TCRdb's copy carries only in-frame clones and drops some. Among over 90,000 clones, less than 95% were seen once, and the ten largest hold 0.89%. The sequencing input was PBMCs. Receptors were obtained from a woman in her late teens or twenties in good health and CMV-seronegative.

The chain combines TRBV7-9 with TRBJ2-1; the D gene is possibly TRBD1 (5 bases). This CDR3 region has 13 residues. Trimming took 3 bases from V and 6 from J, leaving 9 bases between them. From germline, CDR1 is SEHNR and CDR2 FQNEAQ (reference sequence). The CDR3 reads CASSLQGSNEQFF. As DNA, the CDR3 is TGTGCCAGCAGCTTGCAGGGCTCCAATGAGCAGTTCTTC.

The chain is built from TRBV4-1 and TRBJ1-2; D is possibly TRBD1 (5 bases). Trimming removed 5 bases from V and 4 bases from J, with 17 bases in between. Germline V gene data show CDR1 as MGHRA and CDR2 as YSYEKL. CDR3 size: 15 residues. The CDR3 spells CASSEQGTGVYGYTF. The CDR3 DNA is TGCGCCAGCAGCGAACAAGGGACGGGGGTCTATGGCTACACCTTC.

This chain joins TRBV30 and TRBJ2-7; 11 bases map to TRBD2. Unmatched junction bases numbered 7, after V lost 3 bases and J lost 12 bases. This CDR3 has 12 amino acids. CDR1 is GTSNPN, CDR2 SVGIG, per germline (reference sequence). CDR3 region: CAWRKLAGAAYF. The CDR3 DNA reads TGTGCCTGGAGGAAACTAGCGGGAGCGGCGTACTTC.

V and J are TRBV9 and TRBJ2-7; 9 positions match TRBD1. The V and J ends lost 0 bases and 1 base, in that order; junction bases with no gene match: 2. This CDR3 comprises 15 residues. Germline CDR1 is SGDLS and CDR2 is YYNGEE. This CDR3 is CASSVGGTGSYEQYF. CDR3 DNA: TGTGCCAGCAGCGTAGGGGGGACAGGGTCCTACGAGCAGTACTTC.

CDR3 bases: TGTGCCAGCAGTCCAGGGACAGGGGGGCCATTAAGGAACACTGAAGCTTTCTTT. Amino acids: CASSPGTGGPLRNTEAFF. The V call is TRBV27, the J call TRBJ1-1, with 11 nucleotides matching TRBD1. The V and J ends lost 5 bases and 1 base, in that order; junction bases with no gene match: 12. The CDR3 contains 18 residues. Germline assignment: CDR1 MNHEY and CDR2 SMNVEV (reference sequence).

The chain has TRBV7-9 and TRBJ2-1; unclear D gene. V was pared by 5 bases and J by 3 bases, with 17 bases between. There are 16 residues in the CDR3. CDR1 is SEHNR, CDR2 FQNEAQ, per germline (reference sequence). The CDR3 region has the DNA TGTGCCAGCAGCCCCCTTCTGGCTAGTATCTACAATGAGCAGTTCTTC. Its protein product is CASSPLLASIYNEQFF.

The chain is built from TRBV19 and TRBJ1-1; TRBD1 matches 8 bases. The CDR3 loop spans 15 amino acids. Losses at the gene ends were 5 bases for V and 1 base for J; bases not matched to a gene: 6. Looked up from germline, CDR1 is LNHDA and CDR2 is SQIVND (reference sequence). CDR3 protein: CASSASDRANTEAFF. The CDR3 bases are TGTGCCAGTAGTGCCTCGGACAGGGCGAACACTGAAGCTTTCTTT.

The rearrangement joins TRBV9 to TRBJ2-2; the D gene is possibly TRBD1 (5 bases). The CDR3 is 15 amino acids. The V and J ends lost 1 base and 1 base respectively, with 8 bases between them. Germline lookup yields CDR1 SGDLS and CDR2 YYNGEE. The chain's CDR3 is CASSVSTGNTGELFF. The DNA for the CDR3 is TGTGCCAGCAGCGTATCAACAGGGAACACCGGGGAGCTGTTTTTT.

The V call is TRBV15, the J call TRBJ1-1, with D possibly being TRBD1 (6 bases). CDR3 length equals 14 residues. Trimming took 1 base from V and 8 from J, leaving 14 bases between them. CDR1 and CDR2 from the germline V gene are LNHNV and YYDKDF (reference sequence). The CDR3 region is CATSRAGGATEAFF. The CDR3 DNA sequence: TGTGCCACCAGCAGAGCTGGGGGGGCGACAGAAGCTTTCTTT.

The chain couples TRBV7-2 to TRBJ1-2; possible D gene TRBD1, 5 bases. CDR3 size: 13 residues. Germline CDR1 reads SGHTA; CDR2 reads FQGNSA. Trimming removed 1 base at V and 4 bases at J, with 7 bases between. Here the CDR3 reads CASSLGDSYGYTF. For the CDR3, the DNA is TGTGCCAGCAGCTTAGGAGACAGCTATGGCTACACCTTC. Filled out from reference TRBV7-2 and TRBJ1-2, the complete variable domain reads GAGVSQSPSNKVTEKGKDVELRCDPISGHTALYWYRQSLGQGLEFLIYFQGNSAPDKSGLPSDRFSAERTGGSVSTLTIQRTQQEDSAVYLCASSLGDSYGYTFGSGTRLTVV.

This chain connects TRBV2 to TRBJ2-7; TRBD1 aligns across 11 bases. Germline CDR1 and CDR2: SNHLY and FYNNEI. The CDR3 length is 12 residues. V gave up 10 bases and J gave up 7 bases; unmatched junction bases: 6. For the CDR3, the DNA is TGTGCCACCGAGGGACAGGGGGAAGAGCAGTACTTC. Translated, it gives CATEGQGEEQYF.

The chain is built from TRBV7-8 and TRBJ2-3, with 9 positions matching TRBD2. The germline V gene encodes CDR1 SGHVS and CDR2 FQNEAQ. This CDR3 is built from 16 residues. J gave up 4 bases and V 3 bases, and 8 bases lay outside the gene matches. The CDR3 DNA sequence: TGTGCCAGCAGCTTCGGCGGGAGGGCCCCGTCAGATACGCAGTATTTT. Protein: CASSFGGRAPSDTQYF.